The 10 T cell receptor beta chains below all came from one sample that was sequenced in a study of cytomegalovirus exposure and HLA in healthy donors. PCR was performed using 60 Vbeta and 13 Jbeta primers. Profiling relied on immunoSEQ multiplex PCR, and the TCRdb table lists in-frame clones only, not all of them. Among 180,000 or so clones listed, around 75% were seen once. Material: PBMCs. The source is a woman aged 40 to 49 in good health and CMV-seropositive.

With regard to this clone: Other DNA sequences in the sample encode the same CDR3. V is TRBV28 and J is TRBJ2-7; 11 nucleotides line up with TRBD2. V lost 5 bases, J lost 0 bases, and 3 bases stayed unmatched. This CDR3 is 15 amino acids long. The germline CDR1 and CDR2 sequences are MDHEN and SYDVKM. CDR3 DNA: TGTGCCAGCAGTCCCGGGACTAGCGGCTCCTACGAGCAGTACTTC. Amino acids: CASSPGTSGSYEQYF. The variable domain in full, completed from reference TRBV28 and TRBJ2-7, reads DVKVTQSSRYLVKRTGEKVFLECVQDMDHENMFWYRQDPGLGLRLIYFSYDVKMKEKGDIPEGYSVSREKKERFSLILESASTNQTSMYLCASSPGTSGSYEQYFGPGTRLTVT.

The chain uses TRBV7-3 and TRBJ2-2; D may be TRBD2 (7 bases). The CDR3 totals 15 residues. V gave up 5 bases and J gave up 7 bases, with 17 bases separating them. Germline V gene data show CDR1 as SGHTA and CDR2 as FQGTGA. This CDR3 reads CASSPKGGRNGELFF. CDR3 in DNA: TGTGCCAGCAGCCCCAAGGGGGGGCGCAACGGGGAGCTGTTTTTT.

V is TRBV18 and J is TRBJ2-7; D perhaps matches TRBD2 (6 bases). The V gene's germline CDR1 is KGHSH and CDR2 LQKENI. The CDR3 is 13 residues long. Trimming took 4 bases from V and 6 from J, leaving 13 bases between them. In nucleotides, the CDR3 is TGTGCCAGCTCACTGAACCCGGGGGTCGAGCAGTACTTC. Its protein product is CASSLNPGVEQYF.

Points on this clone: The sample carries other DNA sequences with the same CDR3. V usage is TRBV19 and J usage is TRBJ2-6, with D unclear. V shed 6 bases and J shed 0 bases, with 6 bases lying between them. The germline CDR1 and CDR2 sequences are LNHDA and SQIVND (reference sequence). CDR3 size: 14 residues. This CDR3 reads CASRDSSGANVLTF. The CDR3 nucleotides are TGTGCCAGTAGAGATAGCTCTGGGGCCAACGTCCTGACTTTC.

This clone has just a few counts. V gene TRBV30 combines with J gene TRBJ2-3, with 9 positions matching TRBD2. This CDR3 contains 14 residues. V lost 8 bases and J lost 3; bases outside the gene matches: 9. Per the germline V gene, CDR1 is GTSNPN and CDR2 is SVGIG (reference sequence). The CDR3 is CAHTRLADTDTQYF. CDR3 in DNA: TGTGCCCACACACGACTAGCGGATACAGATACGCAGTATTTT.

V usage is TRBV5-8 and J usage is TRBJ2-2; the match to TRBD1 covers 7 bases. Unmatched junction bases numbered 4, after V lost 4 bases and J lost 1 base. The CDR3 totals 15 residues. CDR1 is SGHTS and CDR2 is YDEGEE in the germline V gene. The CDR3 region has the DNA TGTGCCAGCAGCCCGGGGACAGTGAACACCGGGGAGCTGTTTTTT. It specifies CASSPGTVNTGELFF.

The V gene is TRBV4-2, the J gene TRBJ1-2, with D possibly matching TRBD1 (5 bases). Trimming removed 0 bases at V and 4 bases at J, with 12 bases between. Germline CDR1 and CDR2: LGHNA and YNFKEQ. This CDR3 is built from 15 residues. In DNA form, the CDR3 reads TGTGCCAGCAGCCAAGATATAGGGGTAAGCTATGGCTACACCTTC. Its protein product is CASSQDIGVSYGYTF.

This clone has just one count. V and J are TRBV18 and TRBJ2-1; possible D gene TRBD2, 6 bases. Germline V gives CDR1 KGHSH, CDR2 LQKENI. The CDR3 runs 14 residues. V gave up 6 bases and J gave up 7 bases, with 16 bases separating them. This chain's CDR3 is CASSTDGGKNEQFF. The CDR3 DNA sequence: TGTGCCAGCTCCACAGACGGGGGAAAGAATGAGCAGTTCTTC.

The chain carries TRBV18 and TRBJ1-3; TRBD1 is a possible D gene (6 bases). The CDR3 runs to 15 residues. Trimming pared 4 bases from V and 0 bases from J, leaving 10 bases between. Germline V lookup: CDR1 KGHSH, CDR2 LQKENI. The CDR3 here is CASSLSDSSGNTIYF. CDR3 nucleotides: TGTGCCAGCTCACTCTCGGACAGCTCTGGAAACACCATATATTTT.

The chain has TRBV29-1 and TRBJ2-1; 8 positions match TRBD2. The CDR3 runs 15 residues. The J segment lost 6 bases and the V segment lost 5 bases, leaving 12 bases of the junction unmatched. CDR1 and CDR2 (germline): SQVTM, ANQGSEA. The chain's CDR3 is CSVSPQAGAVNEQFF. Here the CDR3 DNA reads TGCAGCGTTTCTCCCCAAGCGGGAGCTGTCAATGAGCAGTTCTTC.